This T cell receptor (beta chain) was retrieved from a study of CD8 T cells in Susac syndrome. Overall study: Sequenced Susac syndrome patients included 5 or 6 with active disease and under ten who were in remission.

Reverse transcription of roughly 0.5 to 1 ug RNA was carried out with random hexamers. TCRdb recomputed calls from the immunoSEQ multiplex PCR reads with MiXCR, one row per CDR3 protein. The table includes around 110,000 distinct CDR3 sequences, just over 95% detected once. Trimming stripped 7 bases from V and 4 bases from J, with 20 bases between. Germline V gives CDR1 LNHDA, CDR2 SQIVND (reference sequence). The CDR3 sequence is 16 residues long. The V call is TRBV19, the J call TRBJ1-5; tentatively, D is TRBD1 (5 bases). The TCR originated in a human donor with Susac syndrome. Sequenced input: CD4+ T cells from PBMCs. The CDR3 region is CASTGRVVPGNQPQHF. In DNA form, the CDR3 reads TGTGCCAGTACGGGACGGGTCGTTCCGGGTAATCAGCCCCAGCATTTT.